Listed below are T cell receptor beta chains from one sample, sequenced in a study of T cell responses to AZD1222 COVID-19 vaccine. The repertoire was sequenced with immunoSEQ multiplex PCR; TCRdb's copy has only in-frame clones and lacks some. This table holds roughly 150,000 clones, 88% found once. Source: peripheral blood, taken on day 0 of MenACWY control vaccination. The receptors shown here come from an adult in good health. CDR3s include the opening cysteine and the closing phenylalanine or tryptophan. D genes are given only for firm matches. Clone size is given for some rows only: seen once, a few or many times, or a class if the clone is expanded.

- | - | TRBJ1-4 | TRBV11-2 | TGTGCCAGCAGCCCGGGGGCCAACAGGGAAAAACTGTTTTTT | CASSPGANREKLFF
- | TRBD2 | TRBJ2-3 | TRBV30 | TGTGCCTGGAGCGGGACTAGCGGGGGCGTAGGTTTT | CAWSGTSGGVGF
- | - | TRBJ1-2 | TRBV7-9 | TGTGCCAGCAGCCCTGTATCGGGACATCTTAACTATGGCTACACCTTC | CASSPVSGHLNYGYTF
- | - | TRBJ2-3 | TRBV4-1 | TGCGCCAGCAGCCAAAGACCCCCGAGGGAGAGCAAAGATACGCAGTATTTT | CASSQRPPRESKDTQYF
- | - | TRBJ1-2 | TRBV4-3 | TGCGCCAGCAGTACAGGCTATGGCTACACCTTC | CASSTGYGYTF
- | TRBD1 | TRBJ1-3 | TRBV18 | TGTGCCAGCTCACCACAACAGGGGTCTGGAAACACCATATATTTT | CASSPQQGSGNTIYF
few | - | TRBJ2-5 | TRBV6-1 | TGTGCCAGCAGTGAATGGGGCCGCTTAGAGACCCAGTACTTC | CASSEWGRLETQYF
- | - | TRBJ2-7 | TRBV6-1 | TGTGCCAGCAGTGACAGAACCTACGAGCAGTACTTC | CASSDRTYEQYF
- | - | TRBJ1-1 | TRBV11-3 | TGTGCCAGCAGCCCTTGGTTGGGGCAGACCACTGAAGCTTTCTTT | CASSPWLGQTTEAFF
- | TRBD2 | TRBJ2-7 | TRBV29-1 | TGCAGCGTTCAGGAGCGGGAGGCACAAGAGCAGTACTTC | CSVQEREAQEQYF
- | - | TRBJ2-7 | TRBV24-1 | TGTGCCACCAGTGGAGGGTACGAGCAGTACTTC | CATSGGYEQYF
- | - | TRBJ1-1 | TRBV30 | TGTGCCTGGAGTACCGGGACCTCCACTGAAGCTTTCTTT | CAWSTGTSTEAFF
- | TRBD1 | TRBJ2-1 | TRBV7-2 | TGTGCCAGCAGCTTGACAGGGGCGCATGAGCAGTTCTTC | CASSLTGAHEQFF
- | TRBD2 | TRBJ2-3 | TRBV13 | TGTGCCAGCAGCGGAGGGAGGGGCCGCACAGATACGCAGTATTTT | CASSGGRGRTDTQYF
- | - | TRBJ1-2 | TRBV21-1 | TGTGCCAGCAGCAAAGGACAGGGGATAATCTATGGCTACACCTTC | CASSKGQGIIYGYTF
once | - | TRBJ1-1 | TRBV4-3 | TGCGCCAGCAGCCAAACCGGGGGAAGGACTGAAGCTTTCTTT | CASSQTGGRTEAFF
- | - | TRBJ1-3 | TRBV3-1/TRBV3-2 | TGTGCCAGCAGCCAATCCAGGGGAAACACCATATATTTT | CASSQSRGNTIYF
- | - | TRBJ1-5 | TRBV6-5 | TGTGCCAGCAGTTACTTGGGAGTGAATCAGCCCCAGCATTTT | CASSYLGVNQPQHF
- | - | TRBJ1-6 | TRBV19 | TGTGCCAGTAGTATTGTATCCACAGAGTCACCCCTCCACTTT | CASSIVSTESPLHF
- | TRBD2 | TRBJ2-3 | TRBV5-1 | TGCGCCAGCAGCTTACCGACTAGCGGGGTCCGCACAGATACGCAGTATTTT | CASSLPTSGVRTDTQYF
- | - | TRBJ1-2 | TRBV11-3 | TGTGCCAGCAGCTTAGATATGGGCTTTGGCTACACCTTC | CASSLDMGFGYTF
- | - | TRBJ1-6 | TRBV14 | TGTGCCAGCAGCCAATTTACAGGTCAATCACCCCTCCACTTT | CASSQFTGQSPLHF
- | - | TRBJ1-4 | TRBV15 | TGTGCCACCAGCAGCTCACTGAAAAAACTGTTTTTT | CATSSSLKKLFF
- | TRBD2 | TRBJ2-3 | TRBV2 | TGTGCCAGCCCGGCGGGGGGCACAGATACGCAGTATTTT | CASPAGGTDTQYF
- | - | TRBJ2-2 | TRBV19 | TGTGCCAGTACCCCCGGGACCAGGGCGAACACCGGGGAGCTGTTTTTT | CASTPGTRANTGELFF
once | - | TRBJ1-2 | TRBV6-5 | TGTGCCAGCAGGCATCAGGACTCCTATGGCTACACCTTC | CASRHQDSYGYTF
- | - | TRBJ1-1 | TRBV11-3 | TGTGCCAGCAGCCCCCGGACGGAGAACACTGAAGCTTTCTTT | CASSPRTENTEAFF
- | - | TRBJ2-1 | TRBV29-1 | TGCAGCGTTGAAGAGACAGCCTACAATGAGCAGTTCTTC | CSVEETAYNEQFF
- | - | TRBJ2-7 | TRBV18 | TGTGCCAGCTCACCGGTCAGGGTCCACGAGCAGTACTTC | CASSPVRVHEQYF
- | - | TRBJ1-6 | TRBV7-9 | TGTGCCAGCAGCTTAATAGAGTCGTCACCCCTCCACTTT | CASSLIESSPLHF
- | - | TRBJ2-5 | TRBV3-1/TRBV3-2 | TGTGCCAGCAGCCAAGATCCTAAGGGACCCCAGACCCAGTACTTC | CASSQDPKGPQTQYF
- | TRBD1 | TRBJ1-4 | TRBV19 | TGTGCCAGTACCGACAGGGCAACTAATGAAAAACTGTTTTTT | CASTDRATNEKLFF
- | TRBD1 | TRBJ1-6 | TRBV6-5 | TGTGCCAGCAGTTACCCCGGCACAGGGGGGGATTCACCCCTCCACTTT | CASSYPGTGGDSPLHF
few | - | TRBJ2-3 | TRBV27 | TGTGCCAGCAGTTTATCCAGGGTCCAAGATACGCAGTATTTT | CASSLSRVQDTQYF
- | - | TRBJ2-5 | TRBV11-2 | TGTGCCAGCAGGCGGCAAGAGACCCAGTACTTC | CASRRQETQYF
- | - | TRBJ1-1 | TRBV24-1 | TGTGCCACCAGTGGCCGGGGGAACACTGAAGCTTTCTTT | CATSGRGNTEAFF
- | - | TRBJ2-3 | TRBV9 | TGTGCCAGCGGGGTTTCCGGGGCCATCGGGGATACGCAGTATTTT | CASGVSGAIGDTQYF
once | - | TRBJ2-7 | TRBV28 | TGTGCCAGCAAGCACGGGAGTACCTACGAGCAGTACTTC | CASKHGSTYEQYF
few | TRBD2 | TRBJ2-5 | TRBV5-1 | TGCGCCAGCAGTCGGGCCGGGACTAGCGGGACACAAGAGACCCAGTACTTC | CASSRAGTSGTQETQYF
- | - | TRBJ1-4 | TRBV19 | TGTGCCAGTAGTATTAATTGGGACTCCGGCGAAAAACTGTTTTTT | CASSINWDSGEKLFF
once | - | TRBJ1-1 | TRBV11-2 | TGTGCCAGCAGCTACCTGATAGGGGCTGAGGACACTGAAGCTTTCTTT | CASSYLIGAEDTEAFF
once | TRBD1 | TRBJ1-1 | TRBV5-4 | TGTGCCAGCAGCTCCTCGACAGGGCCGAACACTGAAGCTTTCTTT | CASSSSTGPNTEAFF
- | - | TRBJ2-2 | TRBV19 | TGTGCCAGTAGTATCACTAGTTACACCGGGGAGCTGTTTTTT | CASSITSYTGELFF
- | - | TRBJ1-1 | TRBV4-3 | TGCGCCAGCAGCCAAGATTGGGCAGTGAACACTGAAGCTTTCTTT | CASSQDWAVNTEAFF
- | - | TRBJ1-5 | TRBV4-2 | TGTGCCAGCAGCCGGGGGAGGGATCAGCCCCAGCATTTT | CASSRGRDQPQHF
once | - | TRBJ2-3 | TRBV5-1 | TGCGCCAGCAGCTTGGGTCTAATTGGGGGAGATACGCAGTATTTT | CASSLGLIGGDTQYF
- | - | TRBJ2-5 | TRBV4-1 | TGCGCCAGCAGCCAAAGGCACAGAAACCAAGAGACCCAGTACTTC | CASSQRHRNQETQYF
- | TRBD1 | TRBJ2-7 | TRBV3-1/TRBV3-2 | TGTGCCAGCAGTCAGACAGGGGGGGGAAGCGAGCAGTACTTC | CASSQTGGGSEQYF
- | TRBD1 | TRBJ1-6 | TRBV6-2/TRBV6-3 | TGTGCCAGCAGTTCCGCCGGGACAGGGGGACCGAATTCACCCCTCCACTTT | CASSSAGTGGPNSPLHF
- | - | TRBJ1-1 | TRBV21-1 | TGTGCCGTCCGGGACCGAGCCACTGAAGCTTTCTTT | CAVRDRATEAFF
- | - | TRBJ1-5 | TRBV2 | TGTGCCTGCAAGGGGCAATCCAATCAGCCCCAGCATTTT | CACKGQSNQPQHF
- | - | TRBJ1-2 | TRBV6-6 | TGTGCCAGCAGTGTAACAGGTCGAGGAGGCTACACCTTC | CASSVTGRGGYTF